These T cell receptor beta chains were read from a single sample in a study of blood T cells in healthy people across ages. MiXCR, applied by TCRdb to the 5' RACE reads, yields one record per CDR3 protein. This sample has about 730,000 distinct CDR3 sequences; roughly two fifths occur once, and the top ten carry approximately 22%. What was sequenced was blood. The receptors were sampled from a woman aged 55 to 70 in good health. Each CDR3 is given with its conserved first and last residue. The D gene is left open where the match is weak. Expanded clones are given a class, and other clones once, few, many or no size at all.

>TRBV6-5|NA|TRBJ1-1|NA
TGTGCCAGCAGCCCGACCGGGATAGGACGTTTTAGGGCTTTCTTT
CASSPTGIGRFRAFF
>TRBV7-2|few|TRBJ1-2|TRBD1
TGTGCCAGCAGCACGAGGGACAGGGGCTTTTCCTATGGCTACACCTTC
CASSTRDRGFSYGYTF
>TRBV28|NA|TRBJ2-1|NA
TGTGCCAGCACTTCCGGGACACCAACCTACAATGAGCAGTTCTTC
CASTSGTPTYNEQFF
>TRBV2|NA|TRBJ1-1|NA
TGTGCCAGCATCGACATGGCAGAAGCTTTCTTT
CASIDMAEAFF
>TRBV20-1|many|TRBJ1-2|NA
TGCAGCGTTACAGGGAACGATGGCTACACCTTC
CSVTGNDGYTF
>TRBV6-5|NA|TRBJ2-1|NA
TGTGCCAGCAGTTACCGCCGTGGGGCGGATGAGCAGTTCTTC
CASSYRRGADEQFF
>TRBV29-1|many|TRBJ2-3|TRBD2
TGCAGCGTTGACTTAAGCGGGGAGACTGATACGCAGTATTTT
CSVDLSGETDTQYF
>TRBV18|NA|TRBJ2-3|TRBD2
TGTGCCAGCTCACCGAAAGGGACTACTACAGATACGCAGTATTTT
CASSPKGTTTDTQYF
>TRBV10-3|NA|TRBJ2-3|NA
TGTGCCATCAGTGAGATCGGGGGAGAGGCGGATACGCAGTATTTT
CAISEIGGEADTQYF
>TRBV7-6|few|TRBJ1-6|TRBD1
TGTGCCAGCAGCCTTACCGCCGGGACAGGGGAGGCCTCCTATAATTCACCCCTCCACTTT
CASSLTAGTGEASYNSPLHF
>TRBV7-3|many|TRBJ1-5|NA
TGTGCCAGCAGCCGCCCTGATCAGCCCCAGCATTTT
CASSRPDQPQHF
>TRBV12-3/TRBV12-4|NA|TRBJ1-6|NA
TGTGCCAGCAGGGGAGGTTTGACGAATTCACCCCTCCACTTT
CASRGGLTNSPLHF
>TRBV6-6|few|TRBJ1-2|NA
TGTGCCAGCAGTCTCCAGGGGTCCGACTATGGCTACACCTTC
CASSLQGSDYGYTF
>TRBV6-2/TRBV6-3|few|TRBJ2-3|NA
TGTGCCAGCAGTGACCGTGGGACAGATACGCAGTATTTT
CASSDRGTDTQYF
>TRBV4-1|NA|TRBJ2-7|NA
TGCGCCAGCAGCCAAGATAACAGGGAGACCCACGAGCAGTACTTC
CASSQDNRETHEQYF
>TRBV4-2|many|TRBJ1-1|TRBD1
TGTGCCAGCAGCCGACAGGGTCAGACTGAAGCTTTCTTT
CASSRQGQTEAFF
>TRBV7-8|NA|TRBJ1-2|NA
TGTGCCAGCAGCTTCCAGGGAGTAGGGAACTATGGCCACACCTTC
CASSFQGVGNYGHTF
>TRBV3-1|few|TRBJ2-5|NA
TGTGCCAGCAGCCAAGCGGGGAGAGAGACCCAGTACTTC
CASSQAGRETQYF
>TRBV9|NA|TRBJ2-5|NA
TGTGCCAGCAGCGTAGATGACAGGCTAGAGACCCAGTACTTC
CASSVDDRLETQYF
>TRBV6-2/TRBV6-3|few|TRBJ1-1|TRBD1
TGTGCCAGCAGACCACTTCGATCGGACAGGGGCGACACTGAAGCTTTCTTT
CASRPLRSDRGDTEAFF
>TRBV29-1|NA|TRBJ2-1|NA
TGCAGCGTTGAGGTCTCGGTAGGGTACTACAATGAGCAGTTCTTC
CSVEVSVGYYNEQFF
>TRBV6-1|NA|TRBJ2-4|NA
TGTGCCAGCAGCACCTTAGGCCTGGGAAACATTCAGTACTTC
CASSTLGLGNIQYF
>TRBV6-6|NA|TRBJ2-1|TRBD1
TGTGCCAGCAAGACAGGGGGCAATGAGCAGTTCTTC
CASKTGGNEQFF
>TRBV2|once|TRBJ2-3|NA
TGTGCCAGCAGTGAAGTGGCTAGCACAGATACGCAGTATTTT
CASSEVASTDTQYF
>TRBV20-1|many|TRBJ2-3|NA
TGCAGTGCTGTTGGTTTAATGGGAACGCAGTATTTT
CSAVGLMGTQYF
>TRBV9|few|TRBJ2-7|TRBD1
TGTGCCAGCAGCGGACAGCGGACAGGGGGGTACCCCGGCGAGCAGTACTTC
CASSGQRTGGYPGEQYF
>TRBV6-5|many|TRBJ2-7|NA
TGTGCCAGCAGTAGACCGGGACACCTATACGAGCAGTACTTC
CASSRPGHLYEQYF
>TRBV24-1|NA|TRBJ2-1|TRBD2
TGTGCCACCAGTGCACCCTCCGGGACTAGCGGGACCCGCGACTCCAATGAGCAGTTCTTC
CATSAPSGTSGTRDSNEQFF
>TRBV5-1|few|TRBJ2-7|NA
TGCGCCAGCAGCATACCAGGGGGGTCCTACGAGCAGTACTTC
CASSIPGGSYEQYF
>TRBV6-5|NA|TRBJ2-1|TRBD1
TGTGCCAGCAGTACTAACAGGGGTTACAATGAGCAGTTCTTC
CASSTNRGYNEQFF